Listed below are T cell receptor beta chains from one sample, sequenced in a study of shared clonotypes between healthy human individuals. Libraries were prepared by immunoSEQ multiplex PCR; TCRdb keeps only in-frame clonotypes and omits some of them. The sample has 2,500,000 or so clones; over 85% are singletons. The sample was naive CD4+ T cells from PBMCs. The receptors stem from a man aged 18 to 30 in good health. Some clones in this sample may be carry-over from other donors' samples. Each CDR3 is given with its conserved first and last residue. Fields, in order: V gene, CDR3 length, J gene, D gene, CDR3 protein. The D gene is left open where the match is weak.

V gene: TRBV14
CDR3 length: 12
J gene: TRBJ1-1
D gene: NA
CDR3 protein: CASSLGREEAFF

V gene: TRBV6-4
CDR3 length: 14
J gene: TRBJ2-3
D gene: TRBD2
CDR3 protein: CASRMASGTDTQYF

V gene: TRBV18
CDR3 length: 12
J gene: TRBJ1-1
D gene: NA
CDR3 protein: CASSQTGPEAFF

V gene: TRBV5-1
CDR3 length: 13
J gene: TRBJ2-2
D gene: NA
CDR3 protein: CASSPGGTGELFF

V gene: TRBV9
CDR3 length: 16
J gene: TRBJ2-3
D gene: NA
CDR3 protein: CASSPDPRGNTDTQYF

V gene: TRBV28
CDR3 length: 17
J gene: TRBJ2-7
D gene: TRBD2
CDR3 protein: CASSLWGGTDHSYEQYF

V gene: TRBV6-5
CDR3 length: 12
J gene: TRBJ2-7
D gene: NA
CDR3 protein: CASSYSGGGQYF

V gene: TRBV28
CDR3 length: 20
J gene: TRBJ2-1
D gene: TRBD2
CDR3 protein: CASTTLRGTSGRNSYNEQFF

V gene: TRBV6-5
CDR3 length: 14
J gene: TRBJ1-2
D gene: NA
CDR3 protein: CASWRWGGVGGYTF

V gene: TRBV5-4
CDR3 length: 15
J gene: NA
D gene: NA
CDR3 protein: CASSYGGKPSYEQYF

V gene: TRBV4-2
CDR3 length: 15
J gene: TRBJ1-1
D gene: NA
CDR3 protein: CASSPEPLGLTEAFF

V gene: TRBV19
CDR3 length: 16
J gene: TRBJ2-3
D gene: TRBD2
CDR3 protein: CASSTLSGSAPDTQYF

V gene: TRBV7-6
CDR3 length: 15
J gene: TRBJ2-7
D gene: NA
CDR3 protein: CASSLVQGAAYEQYF

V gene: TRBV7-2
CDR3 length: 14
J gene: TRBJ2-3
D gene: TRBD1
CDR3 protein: CASSFTGGADTQYF

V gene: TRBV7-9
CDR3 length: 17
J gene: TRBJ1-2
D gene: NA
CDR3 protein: CASSPRSTELVNYGYTF

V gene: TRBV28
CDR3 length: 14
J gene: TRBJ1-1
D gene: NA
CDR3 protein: CASSWAGGNTEAFF

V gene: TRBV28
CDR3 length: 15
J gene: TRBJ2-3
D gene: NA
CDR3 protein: CASPPSFASTDTQYF

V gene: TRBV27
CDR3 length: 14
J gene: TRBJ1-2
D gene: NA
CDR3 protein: CASSLNEGSGGYTF

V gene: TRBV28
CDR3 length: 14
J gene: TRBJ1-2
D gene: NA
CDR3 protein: CASQGRTASYGYTF

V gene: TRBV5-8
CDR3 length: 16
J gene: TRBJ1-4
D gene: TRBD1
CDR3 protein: CASSTGTARANEKLFF

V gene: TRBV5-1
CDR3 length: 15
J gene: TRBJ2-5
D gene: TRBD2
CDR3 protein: CASSLVSSGQETQYF

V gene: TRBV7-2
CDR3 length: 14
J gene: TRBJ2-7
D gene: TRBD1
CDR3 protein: CASSPDRGAYEQYF

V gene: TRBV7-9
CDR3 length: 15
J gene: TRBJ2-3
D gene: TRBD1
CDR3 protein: CASSLRDSSTDTQYF

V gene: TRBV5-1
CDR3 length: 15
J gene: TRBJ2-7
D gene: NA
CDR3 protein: CASSLGGQDLGGQYF

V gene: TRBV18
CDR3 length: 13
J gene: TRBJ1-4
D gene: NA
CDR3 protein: CASSPGGDEKLFF

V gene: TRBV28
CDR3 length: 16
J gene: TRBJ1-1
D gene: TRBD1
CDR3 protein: CASSIQGAQGDTEAFF

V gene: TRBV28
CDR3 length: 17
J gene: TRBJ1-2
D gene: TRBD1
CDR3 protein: CASSSPGQGGETYGYTF

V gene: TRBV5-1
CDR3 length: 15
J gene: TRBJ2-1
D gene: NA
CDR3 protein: CASSLDGGPYNEQFF

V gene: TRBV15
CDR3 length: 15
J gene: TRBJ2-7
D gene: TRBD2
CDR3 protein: CATSRDKSGGGEQYF

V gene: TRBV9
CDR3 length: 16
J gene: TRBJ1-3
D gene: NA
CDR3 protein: CASSVAASGSGNTIYF

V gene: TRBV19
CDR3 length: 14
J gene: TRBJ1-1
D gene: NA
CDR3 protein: CASSILQSRGEAFF